The clone carrying this T cell receptor (beta chain) was recorded many times. Antigen specificity is unknown. The CDR3 runs 15 residues. Germline V CDR1 and CDR2: SGHVS, FNYEAQ. V was clipped by 1 base and J by 4 bases, with 11 bases between them. TCRdb redid the calling of the 5' RACE reads with MiXCR, one entry per CDR3 protein. The sample lists approximately 400,000 distinct CDR3 sequences, about 15% seen once, with 0.85% to 1.3% in the top ten. The data belong to a study of CD8 T cells in ankylosing spondylitis. Study-wide results and limits: One TCR beta motif, made up of under ten highly homologous variants, appeared characteristic of ankylosing spondylitis blood.

V gene TRBV7-6 combines with J gene TRBJ2-1; D is possibly TRBD1 or TRBD2 (5 bases each). The TCR was taken from a male donor with ankylosing spondylitis. Sequenced input: blood, either unsorted or a sorted T cell fraction (not recorded which). The CDR3 loop is CASSLVGATYNEQFF. CDR3 coding DNA: TGTGCCAGCAGCTTAGTCGGGGCCACATACAATGAGCAGTTCTTC.